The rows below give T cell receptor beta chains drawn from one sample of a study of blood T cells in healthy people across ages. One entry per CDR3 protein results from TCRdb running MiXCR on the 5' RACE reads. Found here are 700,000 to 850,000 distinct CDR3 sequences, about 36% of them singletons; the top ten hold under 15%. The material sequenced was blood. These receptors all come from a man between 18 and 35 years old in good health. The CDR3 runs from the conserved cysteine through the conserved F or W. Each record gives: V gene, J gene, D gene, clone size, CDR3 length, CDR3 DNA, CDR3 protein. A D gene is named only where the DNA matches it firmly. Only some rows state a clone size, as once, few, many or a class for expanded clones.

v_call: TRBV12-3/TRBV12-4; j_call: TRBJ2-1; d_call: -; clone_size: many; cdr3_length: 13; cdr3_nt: TGTGCCAGCAGTTCCCCTTTGCACAATGAGCAGTTCTTC; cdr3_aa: CASSSPLHNEQFF
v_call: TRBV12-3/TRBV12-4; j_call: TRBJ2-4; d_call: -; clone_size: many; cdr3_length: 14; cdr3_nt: TGTGCCAGCAGTTTATCTACAAACAAAAACATTCAGTACTTC; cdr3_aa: CASSLSTNKNIQYF
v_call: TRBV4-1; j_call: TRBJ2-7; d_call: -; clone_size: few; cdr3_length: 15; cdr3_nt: TGCGCCAGCAGCCCCCTTGGATTAGGGAACGATGAGCAGTACTTC; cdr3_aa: CASSPLGLGNDEQYF
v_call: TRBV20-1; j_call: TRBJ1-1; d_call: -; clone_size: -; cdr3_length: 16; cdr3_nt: TGCAGTGCTAGAGTATCACCCGTCGGGGCCCGGACTGAAGCTTTCTTT; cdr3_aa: CSARVSPVGARTEAFF
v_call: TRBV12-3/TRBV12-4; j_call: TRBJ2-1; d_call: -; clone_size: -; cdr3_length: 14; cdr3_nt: TGTGCCAGCAGTGTCCGAGCTATCCAAGAGACCCAGTTCTTC; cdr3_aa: CASSVRAIQETQFF
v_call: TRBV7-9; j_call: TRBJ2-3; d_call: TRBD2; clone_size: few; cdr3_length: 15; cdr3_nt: TGTGCCAGCAGCTCCGGAAGCGGGGTCACAGATACGCAGTATTTT; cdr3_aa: CASSSGSGVTDTQYF
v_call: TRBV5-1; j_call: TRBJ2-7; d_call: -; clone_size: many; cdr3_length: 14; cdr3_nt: TGCGCCAGCAGGACCCTACAGGATACCTACGAGCAGTACTTC; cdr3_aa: CASRTLQDTYEQYF
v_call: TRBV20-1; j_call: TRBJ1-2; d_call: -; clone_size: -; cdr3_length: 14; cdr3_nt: TGCAGTGCATACCCTGTGGACTCGGTAGATGGCTACACCTTC; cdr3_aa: CSAYPVDSVDGYTF
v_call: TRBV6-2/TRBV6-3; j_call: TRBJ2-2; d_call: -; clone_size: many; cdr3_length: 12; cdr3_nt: TGTGCCAGCAGTTACTATACCGGGGAGCTGTTTTTT; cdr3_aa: CASSYYTGELFF
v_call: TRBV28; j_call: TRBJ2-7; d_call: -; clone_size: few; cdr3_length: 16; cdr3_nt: TGTGCCAGCAGGCGACTCGGCGCAGACCCATCCTACGAGCAGTACTTC; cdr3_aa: CASRRLGADPSYEQYF
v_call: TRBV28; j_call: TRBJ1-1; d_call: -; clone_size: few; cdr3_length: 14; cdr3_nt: TGTGCCAGCAGTCCTATTCCAAGTAACACTGAAGCTTTCTTT; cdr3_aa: CASSPIPSNTEAFF
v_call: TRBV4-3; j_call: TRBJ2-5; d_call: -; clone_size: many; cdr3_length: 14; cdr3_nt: TGCGCCAGCAGCCAAGGTCGTAACCCGGAGACCCAGTACTTC; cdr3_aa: CASSQGRNPETQYF
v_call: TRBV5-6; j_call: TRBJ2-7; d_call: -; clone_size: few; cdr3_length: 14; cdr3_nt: TGTGCCAGCAGCTTGGGAGCTAGCCGTTACGAGCAGTACTTC; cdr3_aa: CASSLGASRYEQYF
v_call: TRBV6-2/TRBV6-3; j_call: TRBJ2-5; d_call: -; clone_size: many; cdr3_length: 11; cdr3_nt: TGTGCCAGCCGTACCCAAGAGACCCAGTACTTC; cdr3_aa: CASRTQETQYF
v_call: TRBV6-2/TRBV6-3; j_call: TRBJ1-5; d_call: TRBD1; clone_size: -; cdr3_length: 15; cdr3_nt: TGTGCCAGCACCCGACAGGGTAATAGCAATCAGCCCCAGCATTTT; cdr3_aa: CASTRQGNSNQPQHF
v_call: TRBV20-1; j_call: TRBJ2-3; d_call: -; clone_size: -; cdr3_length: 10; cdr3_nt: TGCAGTGCTAGCCGGGATACGCAGTATTTT; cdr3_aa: CSASRDTQYF
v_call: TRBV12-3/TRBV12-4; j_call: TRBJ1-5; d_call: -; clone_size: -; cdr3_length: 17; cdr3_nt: TGTGCCAGCAGTTTAGCGCGTGGGGGTCGGGGCAATCAGCCCCAGCATTTT; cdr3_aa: CASSLARGGRGNQPQHF
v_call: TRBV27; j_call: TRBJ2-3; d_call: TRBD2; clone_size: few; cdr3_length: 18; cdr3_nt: TGTGCCAGCAGTTTCAACCCGGGACTAGCGGAATTCACAGATACGCAGTATTTT; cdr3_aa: CASSFNPGLAEFTDTQYF
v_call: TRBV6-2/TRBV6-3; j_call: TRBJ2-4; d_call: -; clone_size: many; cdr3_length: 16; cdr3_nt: TGTGCCAGCACCCAGGACGGGGGACGCTCCAAAAACATTCAGTACTTC; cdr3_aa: CASTQDGGRSKNIQYF
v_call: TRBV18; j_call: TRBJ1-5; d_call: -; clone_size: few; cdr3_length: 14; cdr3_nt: TGTGCCAGCTCACCAGGGAGGGGAGATCAGCCCCAGCATTTT; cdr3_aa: CASSPGRGDQPQHF
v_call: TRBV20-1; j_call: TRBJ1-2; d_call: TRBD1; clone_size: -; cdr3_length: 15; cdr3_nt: TGCAGTGCTAAGAGGGAATTGACAGGGAACTATGGCTACACCTTC; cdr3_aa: CSAKRELTGNYGYTF
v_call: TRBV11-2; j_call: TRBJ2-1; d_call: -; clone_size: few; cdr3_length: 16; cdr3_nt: TGTGCCAGCAGCTCGATAAGGCTGCAGGGTTGGAATGAGCAGTTCTTC; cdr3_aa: CASSSIRLQGWNEQFF
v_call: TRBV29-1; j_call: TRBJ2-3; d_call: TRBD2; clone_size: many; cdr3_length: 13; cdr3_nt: TGCAGCGGCGGACTAGCGGGCACAGATACGCAGTATTTT; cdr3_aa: CSGGLAGTDTQYF
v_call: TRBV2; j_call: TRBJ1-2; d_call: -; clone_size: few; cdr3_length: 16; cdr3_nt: TGTGCCAGCAGTGGTGGGTGGCCAGAAACAAACTATGGCTACACCTTC; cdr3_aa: CASSGGWPETNYGYTF
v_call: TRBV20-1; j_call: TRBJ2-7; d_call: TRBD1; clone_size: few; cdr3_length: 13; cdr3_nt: TGCAGTGCTAAGACAGGGGCCTCCTACGAGCAGTACTTC; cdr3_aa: CSAKTGASYEQYF
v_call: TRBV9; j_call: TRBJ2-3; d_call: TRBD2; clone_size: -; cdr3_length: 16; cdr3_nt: TGTGCCAGCAGCCATCCGGGACTAGCGGTTATAGATACGCAGTATTTT; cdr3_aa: CASSHPGLAVIDTQYF
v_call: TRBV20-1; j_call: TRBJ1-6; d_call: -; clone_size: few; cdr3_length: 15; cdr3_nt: TGCAGTGCGCTCCCTCCTCCGGTCCTGAATTCACCCCTCCACTTT; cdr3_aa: CSALPPPVLNSPLHF